This T cell receptor beta chain was retrieved from a study of blood T cells in healthy people across ages. The study, taken as a whole, reports: Unsorted PBMC material precluded a definitive naive versus antigen-experienced comparison.

Turning to this clonotype: Its antigen is undetermined.

For the second PCR, which ran for 7 to 11 cycles, a sample-barcoded 5' primer and a J-beta primer mix were used. Via MiXCR, TCRdb re-called the 5' RACE reads, giving one row per CDR3 protein. The sample lists over 600,000 distinct CDR3 sequences; less than 45% were seen once. The CDR3 covers 16 residues. The ends lost 6 bases at V and 7 bases at J; junction bases unmatched: 18. Per germline, CDR1 SEHNR and CDR2 FQNEAQ (reference sequence). The origin of this receptor is a man older than 75 in good health. This chain uses TRBV7-9 with TRBJ2-7; 7 positions agree with TRBD1. Specimen: blood. As DNA, the CDR3 is TGTGCCAGCAGGTCATATCGTCCGACAGGGAGTAAAGAGCAGTACTTC. Translating gives CASRSYRPTGSKEQYF.